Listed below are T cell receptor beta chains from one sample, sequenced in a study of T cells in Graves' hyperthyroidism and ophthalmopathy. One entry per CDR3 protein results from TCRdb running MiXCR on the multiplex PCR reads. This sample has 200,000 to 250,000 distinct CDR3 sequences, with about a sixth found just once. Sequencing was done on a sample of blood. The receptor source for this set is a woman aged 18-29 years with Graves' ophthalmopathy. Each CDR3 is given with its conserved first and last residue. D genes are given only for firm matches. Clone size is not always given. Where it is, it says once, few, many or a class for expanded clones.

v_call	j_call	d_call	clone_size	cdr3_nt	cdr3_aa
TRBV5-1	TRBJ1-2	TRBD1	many	TGTGCCAGCAGCTCCGGGACAGGGGACTATGGCTACACCTTC	CASSSGTGDYGYTF
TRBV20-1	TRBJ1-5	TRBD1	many	TGCAGTGCTACGACAGGGGCCAGGTTGTGGACGCCCCAGCATTTT	CSATTGARLWTPQHF
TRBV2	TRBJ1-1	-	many	TGTGCCAGCAACCTGGACGAGCTAAACACTGAAGCTTTCTTT	CASNLDELNTEAFF
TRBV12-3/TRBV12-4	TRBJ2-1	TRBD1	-	TGTGCCAGCAGTGCAGGGACAGGGGAGCAGTTCTTC	CASSAGTGEQFF
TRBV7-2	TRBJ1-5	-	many	TGTGCCAGCAGCTTCCGACGGTATAGCAATCAGCCCCAGCATTTT	CASSFRRYSNQPQHF
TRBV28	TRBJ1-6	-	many	TGTGCCAGCACCCAGGGACCTTCACCCCTCCACTTT	CASTQGPSPLHF
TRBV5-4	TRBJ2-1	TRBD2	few	TGTGCCAGCAGCTTGGATCTAGCGGGGGTCTACAATGAGCAGTTCTTC	CASSLDLAGVYNEQFF
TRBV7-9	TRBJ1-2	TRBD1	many	TGTGCCAGCAGCTTAGGGTCAGGGGGGAATGGCTACACCTTC	CASSLGSGGNGYTF
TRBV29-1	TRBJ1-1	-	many	TGCAGCGTTGTAAGGGGAGGGACCGCTGAAGCTTTCTTT	CSVVRGGTAEAFF
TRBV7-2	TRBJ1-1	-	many	TGTGCCAGCAGCTTAGATTTGAGGGCAGGCACTGAAGCTTTCTTT	CASSLDLRAGTEAFF
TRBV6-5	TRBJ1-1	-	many	TGTGCCAGCAGTTACTCAAGGGGAGTAGGGGACACTGAAGCTTTCTTT	CASSYSRGVGDTEAFF
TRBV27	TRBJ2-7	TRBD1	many	TGTGCCAGCAGTTACGCCGGGACAGGGCCCTACGAGCAGTACTTC	CASSYAGTGPYEQYF
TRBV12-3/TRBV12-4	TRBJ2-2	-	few	TGTGCCGGAGCAGGGGACACCGGGGGGCTGTTTTTT	CAGAGDTGGLFF
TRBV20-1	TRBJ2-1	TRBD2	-	TGCAGTGCCGGTAGCGGGAGGTCCTCCTCTTCCTACAATGAGCAGTTCTTC	CSAGSGRSSSSYNEQFF
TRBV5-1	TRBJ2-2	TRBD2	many	TGCGCCAGCAGCAGGAGGACTAGCGGGGGGACCGGGGAGCTGTTTTTT	CASSRRTSGGTGELFF
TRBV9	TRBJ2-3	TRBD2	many	TGTGCCAGCAGCGTCCTGACTAGCTACACAGATACGCAGTATTTT	CASSVLTSYTDTQYF
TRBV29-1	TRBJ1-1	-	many	TGCAGCGCCATCCGTCTCGGGCCTAACACTGAAGCTTTCTTT	CSAIRLGPNTEAFF
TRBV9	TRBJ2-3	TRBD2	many	TGTGCCAGCTCGGCGGGGACTAAAGATACGCAGTATTTT	CASSAGTKDTQYF
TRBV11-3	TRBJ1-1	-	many	TGTGCCAGCAGTTATATAGACCGGAACACTGAAGCTTTCTTT	CASSYIDRNTEAFF
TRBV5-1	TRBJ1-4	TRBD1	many	TGCGCCAGCAGCTCCGGACAGGGGAGTGAAAAACTGTTTTTT	CASSSGQGSEKLFF